What follows are 11 T cell receptor beta chains derived from one specimen sequenced in a study of cytomegalovirus exposure and HLA in healthy donors. Primers included in the PCR were 60 Vbeta and 13 Jbeta primers. Measured with immunoSEQ multiplex PCR; TCRdb has only the in-frame clones, and not every one. This table has some 100,000 clones, approximately 75% appearing once. Specimen: PBMCs. These receptors originate from a woman aged 40 to 50 in good health and CMV-seronegative.

This clone was detected only a few times. The chain has TRBV5-1 and TRBJ1-4; D is unclear. The V end lost 4 bases, the J end lost 5 bases, and 12 bases lay between the germline ends. CDR1 and CDR2 from the germline V gene are SGHRS and YFSETQ. There are 14 residues in the CDR3. The CDR3 protein is CASSPETRNEKLFF. CDR3 nucleotides: TGCGCCAGCAGCCCCGAGACACGGAATGAAAAACTGTTTTTT.

This rearrangement joins TRBV19 to TRBJ1-6, with TRBD1 matching over 9 bases. CDR1 is LNHDA, CDR2 SQIVND, per germline (reference sequence). V shed 3 bases, J shed 7 bases, and the junction held 7 bases outside the gene matches. This CDR3 is 16 amino acids long. The CDR3 protein is CASSIGGQGLNSPLHF. The CDR3 bases are TGTGCCAGTAGTATCGGTGGACAGGGGTTAAATTCACCCCTCCACTTT.

Concerning this clone: The junction departs from the called germline gene at one end, perhaps through a read error. The gene calls are TRBV7-9 and TRBJ2-5; 10 bases match TRBD2. The CDR3 length is 16 residues. The germline gives CDR1 SEHNR, CDR2 FQNEAQ (reference sequence). The CDR3 bases are TGTTCCAGCAGCTTACCATTAGCGGGGGGTTTTGAGACCCAGTACTTC. Amino acid sequence: CSSSLPLAGGFETQYF.

This clone was found a few times. The chain combines TRBV21-1 with TRBJ1-5; the tabulated D call, TRBD1, remains unverified against the DNA. TRBV21-1 is labeled a pseudogene. The CDR3 has 17 amino acids. This CDR3 is CASSKDSPGKRNQPQHF. CDR3 in DNA: TGTGCCAGCAGCAAAGATAGTCCAGGGAAGAGGAATCAGCCCCAGCATTTT.

The chain recombines TRBV19 with TRBJ2-3, with TRBD1 as a possible D gene (6 bases). This CDR3 has 15 residues. Deletions cut 5 bases from V and 2 bases from J, with 14 bases between. Germline CDR1 and CDR2: LNHDA and SQIVND (reference sequence). CDR3 nucleotides: TGTGCCAGTAGTGACAGGAGCTTATACACAGATACGCAGTATTTT. Translating it yields CASSDRSLYTDTQYF.

In this sample, this clone turned up a few times. The V call is TRBV4-3, the J call TRBJ1-4, with D perhaps TRBD1 (6 bases). V was cut by 1 base and J by 8 bases, with 14 bases left in between. CDR1 is LGHNA and CDR2 is YSLEER in the germline V gene. This CDR3 spans 15 amino acids. The CDR3 nucleotides are TGCGCCAGCAGCCAAGCCTGGGGGGGGCTCGAAAAACTGTTTTTT. Translating gives CASSQAWGGLEKLFF.

This chain connects TRBV7-2 to TRBJ2-3; 11 nucleotides align to TRBD2. Germline-derived CDR1 and CDR2 are SGHTA and FQGNSA. There are 15 residues in the CDR3. Losses at the gene ends were 5 bases for V and 6 bases for J; bases not matched to a gene: 7. CDR3 coding DNA: TGTGCCAGCAGCCCAACTAGCGGGAGCCCGGATACGCAGTATTTT. Its translation is CASSPTSGSPDTQYF.

The CDR3 is CASSYSSWGVTEAFF. The CDR3 DNA sequence: TGTGCCAGCAGTTACTCTTCATGGGGGGTGACTGAAGCTTTCTTT. V is TRBV6-5 and J is TRBJ1-1, with D tentatively TRBD1 (5 bases). CDR1 and CDR2 (germline): MNHEY, SVGAGI. Trimming removed 0 bases from V and 5 bases from J, with 13 bases in between. CDR3 length: 15 residues.

A few counts support this clone. The chain uses TRBV6-5 and TRBJ1-1, with D maybe TRBD1 (5 bases). With 1 base removed from V and 1 base from J, the gap between germline ends came to 10 bases. Germline V CDR1 and CDR2: MNHEY, SVGAGI. The CDR3 sequence is 15 residues long. The CDR3 loop is CASSYFGQPNTEAFF. CDR3 DNA sequence: TGTGCCAGCAGTTACTTCGGACAACCGAACACTGAAGCTTTCTTT.

The V call is TRBV5-6, the J call TRBJ2-3; a weak D match, TRBD2 (6 bases). Between the trimmed V and J ends, which lost 2 bases and 9 bases, there was a span of 7 bases. Germline V lookup: CDR1 SGHDT, CDR2 YYEEEE. The CDR3 runs to 11 residues. CDR3 region: CASSLGGTQYF. The CDR3 coding sequence is TGTGCCAGCAGCTTAGGAGGGACGCAGTATTTT.

The chain links TRBV10-3 to TRBJ2-7; maybe TRBD1 (6 bases). Germline-derived CDR1 and CDR2 are ENHRY and SYGVKD. CDR3 size: 14 residues. Trimming cost V 3 bases and J 3 bases, with 12 bases left between them. The CDR3 DNA reads TGTGCCATCAGTGACTCACAGGGCAACTACGAGCAGTACTTC. This sequence encodes CAISDSQGNYEQYF.